This T cell receptor beta chain was profiled in a study of T-cell memory formation after mild COVID-19 (dated by TCRdb to about 2021). With regard to the full study: TCR sequence clusters from the two donors were found to be largely donor specific. Longitudinal TCRalpha and TCRbeta repertoire sequencing tracked T-cell clones expanding and contracting after mild COVID-19 in two donors. Two young, previously healthy adult volunteers made up the cohort, one male and one female.

Study-wide conclusions, independent of this receptor: Only a couple of mild cases were covered by the study, and larger cohorts that include severe cases with pre-infection samples were considered necessary. Some responding clones were detected in pre-infection memory, suggesting pre-existing cross-reactive memory T cells joined the SARS-CoV-2 response. Clones that contracted from day 15 to 85 showed balanced CD4/CD8 phenotypes, whereas a second wave of clones that expanded from day 15 to 37 leaned towards CD4+. Contracting CD4+ clones turned up mainly in the CM and EM memory subsets, whereas EMRA was where CD8+ clones were enriched. The second-wave clones that peaked on day 37 were not confirmed to be SARS-CoV-2 specific.

Sequenced using an Illumina NovaSeq 6000. TCRalpha and TCRbeta cDNA libraries were built by 5'RACE with constant-segment primers, adding sample barcodes and unique molecular identifiers. Trizol reagent was used to extract RNA from every sample. The libraries were amplified in two PCR steps, and the second step added a second sample barcode and Illumina TruSeq adapters. Sequencing of the libraries was done on an Illumina NovaSeq, producing 2 x 150 bp paired-end reads. Regarding the original processing steps: The reads were demultiplexed and collapsed into UMI-guided consensus sequences using migec v1.2.7. Using mixcr v2.1.11, the UMI consensuses were aligned to TRA and TRB V and J templates and assembled into clonotypes. A clonotype was counted as expanded or contracted only when both edgeR and NoisET called the clonotype significant, with the noise models trained on biological replicates. For edgeR calls, the cutoffs were a false discovery rate-adjusted p below 0.01 and a log2 fold-change threshold of 1. PCA with hierarchical clustering of max-normalized trajectories of the 1000 most abundant clonotypes was used as exploratory dynamics analysis. Separately sequenced CD4+ and CD8+ repertoires were used to assign a CD4 or CD8 phenotype to each responding clone. TCRdb handled the public reads itself, with Q25 trimming in fastp and clone calling in MiXCR, and kept productive beta chains. One record per CDR3 amino acid sequence lists the most common genes and DNA. None of the V and J calls come from the authors' own analysis; TCRdb made them. Within this sample are 300,000 to 350,000 distinct CDR3 sequences, with 13% to 15% of them counted one time only. 21% of the sample is taken by the ten largest.

Notes on this clonotype: Its recognized antigen is unknown. Base qualities are not at hand, and no much larger clone is one base apart.

At the junction V is shortened by 9 bases and J by 1 base, with 13 bases in between. The CDR3 covers 13 residues, taking in both the cysteine and the phenylalanine. Only the CDR3 part of the read is kept: 39 bases, read in frame from the first base. From a lookup of the germline V gene (reference sequence), CDR1 and CDR2 are SGHNT and YYREEE. PBMCs were isolated by Ficoll-Paque density gradient centrifugation. The receptor's source is a man aged 18 to 30 who had mild COVID-19 (a few samples of this study predate the infection). The sample titles of this study are shuffled in the database, so cell type and time point are left out; the donor was told from shared clones. The specimen sequenced was PBMCs or a T cell subset sorted from them (not recorded which). The chain is made from TRBV5-4 and TRBJ2-5; matching of 6 bases hints at TRBD1 as the D gene. The nucleotide sequence is given as TGTGCCACCAGACAGGATCTCCAAGAGACCCAGTACTTC. Its protein is CATRQDLQETQYF.